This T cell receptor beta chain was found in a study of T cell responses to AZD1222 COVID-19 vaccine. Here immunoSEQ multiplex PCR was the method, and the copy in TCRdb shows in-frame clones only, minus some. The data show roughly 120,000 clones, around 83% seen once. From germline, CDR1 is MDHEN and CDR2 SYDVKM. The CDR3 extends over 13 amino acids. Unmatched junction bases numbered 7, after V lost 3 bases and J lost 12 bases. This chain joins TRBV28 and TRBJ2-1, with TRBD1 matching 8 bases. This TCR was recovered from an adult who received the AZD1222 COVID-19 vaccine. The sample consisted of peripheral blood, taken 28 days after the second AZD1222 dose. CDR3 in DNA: TGTGCCAGCAGTTTTCCCACCGGGACAGGGCAGTTCTTC. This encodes CASSFPTGTGQFF.